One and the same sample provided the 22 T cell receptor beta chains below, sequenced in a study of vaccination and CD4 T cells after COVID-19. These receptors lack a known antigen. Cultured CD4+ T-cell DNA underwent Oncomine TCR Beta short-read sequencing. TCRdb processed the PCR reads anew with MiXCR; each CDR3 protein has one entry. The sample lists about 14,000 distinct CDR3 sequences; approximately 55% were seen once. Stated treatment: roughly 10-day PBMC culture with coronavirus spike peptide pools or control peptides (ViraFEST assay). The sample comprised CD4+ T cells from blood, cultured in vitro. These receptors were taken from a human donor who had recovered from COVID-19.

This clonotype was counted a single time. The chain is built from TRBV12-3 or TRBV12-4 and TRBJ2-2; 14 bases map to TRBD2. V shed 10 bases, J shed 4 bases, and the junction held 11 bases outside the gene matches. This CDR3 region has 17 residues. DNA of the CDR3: TGTGCCAACCAGGGGCCAGGACTAGCGGGGGGCACCGGGGAGCTGTTTTTT. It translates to CANQGPGLAGGTGELFF.

The CDR3 sequence: CASSLYENTEAFF. CDR3 in DNA: TGTGCCAGCAGCTTGTACGAAAACACTGAAGCTTTCTTT. V and J are TRBV5-6 and TRBJ1-1; D gene unclear. V lost 1 base and J 2 bases, leaving 6 bases between the germline ends. The CDR3 sequence is 13 residues long. CDR1 is SGHDT, CDR2 YYEEEE, per germline.

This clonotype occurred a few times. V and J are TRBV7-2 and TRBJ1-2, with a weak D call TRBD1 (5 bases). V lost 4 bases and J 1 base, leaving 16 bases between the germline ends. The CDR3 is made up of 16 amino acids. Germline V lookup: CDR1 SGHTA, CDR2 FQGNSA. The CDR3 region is CASSSGPGRNNYGYTF. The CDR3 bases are TGTGCCAGCAGCTCGGGCCCGGGACGGAATAACTATGGCTACACCTTC.

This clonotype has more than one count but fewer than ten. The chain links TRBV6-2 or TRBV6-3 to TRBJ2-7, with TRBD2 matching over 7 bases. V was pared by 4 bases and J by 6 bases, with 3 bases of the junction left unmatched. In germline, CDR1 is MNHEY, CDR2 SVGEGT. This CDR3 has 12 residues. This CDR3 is CASSFWEGEQYF. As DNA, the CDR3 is TGTGCCAGCAGTTTTTGGGAGGGCGAGCAGTACTTC.

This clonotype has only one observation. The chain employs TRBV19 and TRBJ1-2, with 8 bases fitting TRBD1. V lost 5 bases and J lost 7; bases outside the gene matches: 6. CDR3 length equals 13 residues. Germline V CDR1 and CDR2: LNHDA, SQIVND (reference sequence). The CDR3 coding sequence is TGTGCCAGTAGTTCAGACAGGGGAGGTGGCTACACCTTC. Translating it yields CASSSDRGGGYTF. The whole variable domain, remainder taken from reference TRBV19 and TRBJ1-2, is DGGITQSPKYLFRKEGQNVTLSCEQNLNHDAMYWYRQDPGQGLRLIYYSQIVNDFQKGDIAEGYSVSREKKESFPLTVTSAQKNPTAFYLCASSSDRGGGYTFGSGTRLTVV.

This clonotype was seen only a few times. CDR3 sequence: CASVPGTRGSPLHF. The CDR3, as DNA: TGTGCCAGCGTCCCCGGGACCCGGGGTTCACCCCTCCACTTT. This chain joins TRBV2 and TRBJ1-6, with D perhaps TRBD1 (5 bases). The V and J ends lost 8 bases and 9 bases respectively, with 17 bases between them. The CDR3 is 14 amino acids. Germline V lookup: CDR1 SNHLY, CDR2 FYNNEI.

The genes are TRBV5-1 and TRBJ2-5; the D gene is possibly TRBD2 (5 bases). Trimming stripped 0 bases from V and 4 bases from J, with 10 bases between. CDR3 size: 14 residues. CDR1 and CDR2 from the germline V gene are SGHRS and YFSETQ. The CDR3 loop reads CASSLVSGVETQYF. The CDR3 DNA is TGCGCCAGCAGCTTGGTCTCCGGGGTAGAGACCCAGTACTTC. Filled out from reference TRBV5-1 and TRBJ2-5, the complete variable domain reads KAGVTQTPRYLIKTRGQQVTLSCSPISGHRSVSWYQQTPGQGLQFLFEYFSETQRNKGNFPGRFSGRQFSNSRSEMNVSTLELGDSALYLCASSLVSGVETQYFGPGTRLLVL.

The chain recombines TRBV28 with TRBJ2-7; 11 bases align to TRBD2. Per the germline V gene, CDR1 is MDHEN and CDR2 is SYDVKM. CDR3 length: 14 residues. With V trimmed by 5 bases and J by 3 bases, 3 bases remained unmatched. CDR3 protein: CASSPTSGSYEQYF. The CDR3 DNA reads TGTGCCAGCAGTCCTACTAGCGGGAGCTACGAGCAGTACTTC.

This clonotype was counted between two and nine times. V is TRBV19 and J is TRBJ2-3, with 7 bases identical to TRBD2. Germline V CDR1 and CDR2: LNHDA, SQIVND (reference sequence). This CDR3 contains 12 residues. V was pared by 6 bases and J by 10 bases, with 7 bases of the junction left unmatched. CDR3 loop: CASSTSGKAQYF. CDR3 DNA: TGTGCCAGTAGCACAAGCGGGAAGGCGCAGTATTTT.

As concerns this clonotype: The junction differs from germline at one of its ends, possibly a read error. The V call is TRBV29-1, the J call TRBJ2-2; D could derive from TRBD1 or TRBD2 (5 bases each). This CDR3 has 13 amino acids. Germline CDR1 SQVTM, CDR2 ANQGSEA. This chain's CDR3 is CSVQDLGGGELFF. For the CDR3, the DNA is TGCAGCGTTCAAGATCTTGGGGGCGGGGAGCTGTTTTTT.

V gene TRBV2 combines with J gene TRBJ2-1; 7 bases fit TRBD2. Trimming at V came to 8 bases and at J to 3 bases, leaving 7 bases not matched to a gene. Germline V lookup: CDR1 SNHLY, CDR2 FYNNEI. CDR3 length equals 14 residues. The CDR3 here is CASQPSGIYNEQFF. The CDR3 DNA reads TGTGCCAGCCAGCCTAGCGGAATCTACAATGAGCAGTTCTTC.

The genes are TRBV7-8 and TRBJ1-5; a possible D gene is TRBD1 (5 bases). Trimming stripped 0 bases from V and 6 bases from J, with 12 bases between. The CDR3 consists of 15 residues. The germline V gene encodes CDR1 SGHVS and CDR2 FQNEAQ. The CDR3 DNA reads TGTGCCAGCAGCTTAGCGGGGCAGGTGAGTCAGCCCCAGCATTTT. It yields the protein CASSLAGQVSQPQHF.

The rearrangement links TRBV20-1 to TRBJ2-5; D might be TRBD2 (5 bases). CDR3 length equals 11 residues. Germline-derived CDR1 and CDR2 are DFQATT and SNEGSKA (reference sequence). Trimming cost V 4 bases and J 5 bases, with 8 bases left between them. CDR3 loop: CSATRAETQYF. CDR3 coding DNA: TGCAGTGCTACGCGGGCGGAGACCCAGTACTTC.

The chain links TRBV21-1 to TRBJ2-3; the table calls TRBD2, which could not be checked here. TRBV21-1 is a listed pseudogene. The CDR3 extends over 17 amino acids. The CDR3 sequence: CASSKGVASSCTDTQYF. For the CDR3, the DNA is TGTGCCAGCAGCAAAGGGGTGGCTAGCTCCTGCACAGATACGCAGTATTTT.

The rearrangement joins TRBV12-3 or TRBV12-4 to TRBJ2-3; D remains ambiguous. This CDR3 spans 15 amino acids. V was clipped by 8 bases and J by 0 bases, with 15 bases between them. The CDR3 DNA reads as TGTGCCAGCGTCGACTTGCGGTATAGCACAGATACGCAGTATTTT. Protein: CASVDLRYSTDTQYF.

The CDR3 sequence is CASSPGTFGNTIYF. DNA of the CDR3: TGTGCCAGCAGCCCAGGGACGTTCGGAAACACCATATATTTT. The gene calls are TRBV7-9 and TRBJ1-3, with a possible D match to TRBD1 (5 bases). The CDR3 is 14 amino acids. Germline V gene lookup returns CDR1 SEHNR and CDR2 FQNEAQ (reference sequence). Trimming left V 5 bases short and J 4 bases short, with 12 bases between.

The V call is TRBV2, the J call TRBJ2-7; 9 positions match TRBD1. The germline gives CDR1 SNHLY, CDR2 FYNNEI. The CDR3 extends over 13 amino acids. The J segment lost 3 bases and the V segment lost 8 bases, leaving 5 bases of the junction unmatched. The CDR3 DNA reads TGTGCCAGCCGGACAGGGGCGGGCTACGAGCAGTACTTC. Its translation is CASRTGAGYEQYF. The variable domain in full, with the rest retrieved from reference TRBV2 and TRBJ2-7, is EPEVTQTPSHQVTQMGQEVILRCVPISNHLYFYWYRQILGQKVEFLVSFYNNEISEKSEIFDDQFSVERPDGSNFTLKIRSTKLEDSAMYFCASRTGAGYEQYFGPGTRLTVT.

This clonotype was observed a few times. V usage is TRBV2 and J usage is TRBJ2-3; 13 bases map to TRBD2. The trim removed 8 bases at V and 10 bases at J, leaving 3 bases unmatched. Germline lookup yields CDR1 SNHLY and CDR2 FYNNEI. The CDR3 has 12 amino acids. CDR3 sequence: CASGGTSGAQYF. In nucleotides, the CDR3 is TGTGCCAGCGGAGGGACTAGCGGGGCGCAGTATTTT.

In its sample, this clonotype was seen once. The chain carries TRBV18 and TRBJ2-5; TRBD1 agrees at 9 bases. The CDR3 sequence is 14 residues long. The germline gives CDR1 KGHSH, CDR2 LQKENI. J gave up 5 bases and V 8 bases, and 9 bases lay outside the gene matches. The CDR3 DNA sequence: TGTGCCAGCCGAGACGGACAGGGGCGGGAGACCCAGTACTTC. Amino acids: CASRDGQGRETQYF. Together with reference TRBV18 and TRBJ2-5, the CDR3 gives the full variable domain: NAGVMQNPRHLVRRRGQEARLRCSPMKGHSHVYWYRQLPEEGLKFMVYLQKENIIDESGMPKERFSAEFPKEGPSILRIQQVVRGDSAAYFCASRDGQGRETQYFGPGTRLLVL.

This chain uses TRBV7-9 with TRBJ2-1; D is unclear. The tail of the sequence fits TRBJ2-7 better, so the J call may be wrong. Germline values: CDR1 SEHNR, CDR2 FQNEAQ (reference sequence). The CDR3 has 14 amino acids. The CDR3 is CASSLNSGSPEQYF. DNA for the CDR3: TGTGCCAGCAGCTTAAACTCAGGTTCACCCGAGCAGTACTTC.

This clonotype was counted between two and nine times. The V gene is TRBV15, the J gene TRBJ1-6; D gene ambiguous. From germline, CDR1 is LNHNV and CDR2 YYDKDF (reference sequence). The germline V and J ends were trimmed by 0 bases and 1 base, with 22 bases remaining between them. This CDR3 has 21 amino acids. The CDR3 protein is CATSRDRVFNGVRSYNSPLHF. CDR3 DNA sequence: TGTGCCACCAGCAGAGATCGCGTATTCAATGGGGTCAGGTCCTATAATTCACCCCTCCACTTT.

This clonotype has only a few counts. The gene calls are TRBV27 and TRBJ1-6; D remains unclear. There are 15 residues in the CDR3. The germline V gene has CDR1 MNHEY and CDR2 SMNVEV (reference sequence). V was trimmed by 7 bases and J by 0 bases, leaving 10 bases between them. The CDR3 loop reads CASTTTSSYNSPLHF. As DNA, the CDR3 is TGTGCCAGCACCACTACCTCCTCCTATAATTCACCCCTCCACTTT.